The 23 T cell receptor beta chains below come from one sample, sequenced in a study of shared clonotypes between healthy human individuals. The protocol was immunoSEQ multiplex PCR, while the TCRdb copy is restricted to in-frame clones and leaves out a portion. Of about 520,000 clones in the sample, 90% to 97% were seen once. Sequencing was carried out using naive CD4+ T cells sorted from blood. Subset denoted: CD45RA+ positively selected. Receptors originate from a woman younger than 45 in good health.

The chain uses TRBV6-6 and TRBJ2-1; 9 positions match TRBD2. The CDR3 extends over 15 amino acids. The germline gives CDR1 MNHNY, CDR2 SVGAGI (reference sequence). V shed 7 bases and J 5 bases; nucleotides not matched to a gene: 9. CDR3 nucleotides: TGTGCCAGCAACCCCGCGCTAGCGGGAAACAATGAGCAGTTCTTC. It is translated as CASNPALAGNNEQFF.

This chain uses TRBV28 with TRBJ1-3; D is undetermined. The ends were cut back, 3 bases at V and 3 bases at J, with 6 bases in the middle. The CDR3 is 13 residues long. The germline V gene has CDR1 MDHEN and CDR2 SYDVKM. CDR3 loop: CASSFSGGNTIYF. CDR3 sequence (DNA): TGTGCCAGCAGTTTCTCAGGTGGAAACACCATATATTTT.

The chain combines TRBV2 with TRBJ2-7; D call uncertain. Between the trimmed V and J ends, which lost 8 bases and 0 bases, there was a span of 26 bases. Germline loops: CDR1 SNHLY, CDR2 FYNNEI. This CDR3 contains 18 residues. The CDR3 is CASHYPVGPAVHSYEQYF. In nucleotides, the CDR3 is TGTGCCAGCCATTATCCCGTAGGTCCAGCCGTCCACTCCTACGAGCAGTACTTC.

V gene TRBV28 combines with J gene TRBJ1-2; D gene unclear. CDR1 MDHEN and CDR2 SYDVKM come from the germline V gene. V lost 7 bases and J 7 bases, leaving 16 bases between the germline ends. This CDR3 is 13 amino acids long. The CDR3 DNA sequence: TGTGCCAGCAAACCTCACCCTGTTTCTGGCTACACCTTC. It specifies CASKPHPVSGYTF.

V gene TRBV29-1 combines with J gene TRBJ2-5; D assignment may be TRBD1 or TRBD2 (5 bases each). The J call is in doubt because the DNA end fits TRBJ2-7 better. The germline CDR1 and CDR2 sequences are SQVTM and ANQGSEA. This CDR3 contains 11 residues. CDR3 region: CSVTRDGEQYF. For the CDR3, the DNA is TGCAGCGTAACCCGGGACGGCGAGCAGTACTTC.

V gene TRBV27 combines with J gene TRBJ2-2; TRBD2 aligns across 9 bases. The CDR3 runs to 15 residues. Germline V gene data show CDR1 as MNHEY and CDR2 as SMNVEV (reference sequence). Germline trimming cut 6 bases from V and 7 bases from J; bases unmatched to any gene: 9. As DNA, the CDR3 is TGTGCCAGCAGGGTAGCGGGAGCGGTGGACGGGGAGCTGTTTTTT. This codes for CASRVAGAVDGELFF.

In this sample, this clone turned up once. V and J are TRBV7-2 and TRBJ2-2; either TRBD1 or TRBD2 may fit D (5 bases each). The CDR3 consists of 15 residues. Germline V gene lookup returns CDR1 SGHTA and CDR2 FQGNSA. Trimming left V 1 base short and J 5 bases short, with 11 bases between. CDR3 region: CASSLGWDQTGELFF. CDR3 bases: TGTGCCAGCAGCTTAGGGTGGGACCAGACCGGGGAGCTGTTTTTT.

The chain recombines TRBV7-9 with TRBJ1-1, with TRBD1 matching over 7 bases. Germline V lookup: CDR1 SEHNR, CDR2 FQNEAQ (reference sequence). V lost 3 bases, J lost 4 bases, and 2 bases stayed unmatched. This CDR3 spans 13 amino acids. CDR3 nucleotides: TGTGCCAGCAGCTTCGACAGGGCCACTGAAGCTTTCTTT. It encodes CASSFDRATEAFF.

This chain uses TRBV5-6 with TRBJ2-7; no reliable D call. Trimming cost V 4 bases and J 0 bases, with 5 bases left between them. Germline CDR1 and CDR2: SGHDT and YYEEEE. The CDR3 spans 12 residues. In DNA, the CDR3 is TGTGCCAGCAGCACATACTCCTACGAGCAGTACTTC. Translation gives CASSTYSYEQYF.

This clone was counted once. The genes are TRBV7-9 and TRBJ1-5; tentative D call: TRBD1 (5 bases). Germline V gene sequence: CDR1 SEHNR, CDR2 FQNEAQ (reference sequence). The CDR3 extends over 14 amino acids. Trimming removed 2 bases at V and 5 bases at J, with 10 bases between. The CDR3 loop is CASSLQGGDQPQHF. The CDR3 bases are TGTGCCAGCAGCTTACAGGGAGGAGATCAGCCCCAGCATTTT.

The rearrangement links TRBV5-1 to TRBJ2-5, with D perhaps matching TRBD1 or TRBD2 (5 bases each). Per germline, CDR1 SGHRS and CDR2 YFSETQ. Trimming shortened V by 5 bases and J by 5 bases, and 16 bases separated the two germline ends. The CDR3 length is 14 residues. DNA of the CDR3: TGCGCCAGCAGACTGGGAGAGGCAGGGGAGACCCAGTACTTC. This gives the protein CASRLGEAGETQYF.

The CDR3 is CASSSVRDSSFQNTGELFF. Here the CDR3 DNA reads TGTGCCAGCAGCTCCGTCCGGGACAGTTCGTTCCAGAACACCGGGGAGCTGTTTTTT. The chain joins TRBV27 to TRBJ2-2, with TRBD1 matching over 7 bases. Germline V gene data show CDR1 as MNHEY and CDR2 as SMNVEV (reference sequence). Trimming at V came to 6 bases and at J to 1 base, leaving 17 bases not matched to a gene. This CDR3 has 19 residues.

This chain links TRBV5-1 with TRBJ2-5; a weak D match, TRBD1 (6 bases). TRBJ2-7 matches the DNA end more closely, so the J call is doubtful. The CDR3 totals 14 residues. Germline V gene lookup returns CDR1 SGHRS and CDR2 YFSETQ. CDR3 nucleotide sequence: TGCGCCAGCAGCCTAACAGGGTTCGACTACGAGCAGTACTTC. As protein: CASSLTGFDYEQYF.

V is TRBV27 and J is TRBJ1-4; 11 nucleotides match TRBD1. Germline V gene data show CDR1 as MNHEY and CDR2 as SMNVEV (reference sequence). There are 13 residues in the CDR3. The CDR3 loop is CERVGTGGEKLFF. The DNA for the CDR3 is TGTGAGCGTGTTGGGACAGGGGGGGAAAAACTGTTTTTT.

The chain couples TRBV19 to TRBJ1-1; TRBD1 matches at 8 bases. Germline assignment: CDR1 LNHDA and CDR2 SQIVND (reference sequence). This CDR3 is 14 amino acids long. The V segment lost 5 bases and the J segment 4 bases; nucleotides outside the gene matches: 6. The CDR3 DNA reads as TGTGCCAGTAGTCAAGACAGGGGTTTCACTGAAGCTTTCTTT. It yields the protein CASSQDRGFTEAFF.

J is TRBJ1-1 and V is TRBV19, with 11 bases identical to TRBD1. V lost 8 bases to trimming and J lost 0 bases; unmatched junction nucleotides: 8. CDR3 size: 16 residues. Germline CDR1 and CDR2: LNHDA and SQIVND (reference sequence). For the CDR3, the DNA is TGTGCCAGTGAGCCGGGACAGGGGGGCTTGAACACTGAAGCTTTCTTT. This translates into CASEPGQGGLNTEAFF. Full variable domain (remainder filled in from reference TRBV19 and TRBJ1-1): DGGITQSPKYLFRKEGQNVTLSCEQNLNHDAMYWYRQDPGQGLRLIYYSQIVNDFQKGDIAEGYSVSREKKESFPLTVTSAQKNPTAFYLCASEPGQGGLNTEAFFGQGTRLTVV.

Written as DNA, the CDR3 is TGTGCCATCAGTGTGAATCGGGGGCGAACTGAAGCTTTCTTT. Protein: CAISVNRGRTEAFF. The V call is TRBV10-3, the J call TRBJ1-1, with D perhaps matching TRBD1 (6 bases). Germline CDR1 reads ENHRY; CDR2 reads SYGVKD. The CDR3 runs to 14 residues. The germline V and J ends were trimmed by 4 bases and 5 bases, with 14 bases remaining between them.

CDR3 in amino acids: CASSAPGQGTETQYF. The CDR3 DNA sequence: TGTGCCAGCAGTGCCCCGGGACAGGGTACAGAGACCCAGTACTTC. V gene TRBV6-1 combines with J gene TRBJ2-5, with 9 bases matching TRBD1. After removal of 4 bases from V and 4 bases from J, the junction contained 7 bases not matched to a gene. Germline CDR1 MNHNS, CDR2 SASEGT. The CDR3 is 15 amino acids.

The rearrangement uses TRBV6-1 and TRBJ2-3; the D call may be TRBD1 or TRBD2 (5 bases each). V dropped 4 bases and J dropped 0 bases, with 14 bases sitting between them. The CDR3 covers 16 residues. Germline V lookup: CDR1 MNHNS, CDR2 SASEGT. DNA of the CDR3: TGTGCCAGCAGTGCGGGACCCCCAATCAGCACAGATACGCAGTATTTT. Translating it yields CASSAGPPISTDTQYF.

The chain recombines TRBV7-6 with TRBJ2-7; 7 bases line up with TRBD1. After removal of 4 bases from V and 5 bases from J, the junction contained 8 bases not matched to a gene. Germline CDR1 is SGHVS and CDR2 is FNYEAQ. The CDR3 covers 14 residues. CDR3: CASSSRTGTNEQYF. The CDR3 DNA sequence: TGTGCCAGCAGCTCACGGACAGGCACGAACGAGCAGTACTTC.

The rearrangement uses TRBV27 and TRBJ2-6; TRBD1 matches at 7 bases. The CDR3 sequence is 15 residues long. J lost 2 bases, V lost 5 bases, and 3 bases had no gene match. The germline gives CDR1 MNHEY, CDR2 SMNVEV (reference sequence). CDR3 nucleotide sequence: TGTGCCAGCAGTCTCACAGGGGCTGGGGCCAACGTCCTGACTTTC. Protein product: CASSLTGAGANVLTF.

The chain joins TRBV7-3 to TRBJ2-2, with D possibly being TRBD1 (6 bases). The germline V and J ends were trimmed by 5 bases and 4 bases, with 11 bases remaining between them. CDR3 length: 14 residues. Germline CDR1 SGHTA, CDR2 FQGTGA. This chain's CDR3 is CASSTLGGTGELFF. For the CDR3, the DNA is TGTGCCAGCAGCACCCTAGGGGGCACCGGGGAGCTGTTTTTT.

The chain joins TRBV28 to TRBJ2-3; 11 bases agree with TRBD1. Trimming at V came to 6 bases and at J to 7 bases, leaving 15 bases not matched to a gene. CDR1 and CDR2 (germline): MDHEN, SYDVKM. This CDR3 is 17 amino acids long. Here the CDR3 reads CASRPLSAGTGGYTQYF. CDR3 DNA sequence: TGTGCCAGCAGGCCCCTCTCCGCCGGGACAGGGGGATATACGCAGTATTTT.